This passage covers 8 T cell receptor beta chains from one sample sequenced in a study of post-analysis software for immune sequencing data. Study-wide findings and caveats: In patients, about 5 TRBV segments were more frequent than in controls, with TRBV5-6, TRBV5-1 and TRBV20-1 among them.

The TCR beta cDNA libraries contained unique molecular identifiers. One entry per CDR3 protein, called by TCRdb with MiXCR from the PCR reads. The sample yields a few hundred thousand distinct CDR3 sequences, around 40% seen once. Their target antigens are unknown. The sample taken for sequencing was blood. These receptor sequences come from a girl between 10 and 17 years old with multiple sclerosis.

This clonotype was observed a single time. V gene TRBV20-1 combines with J gene TRBJ2-4, with 8 bases fitting TRBD2. This CDR3 has 20 residues. The ends lost 0 bases at V and 0 bases at J; junction bases unmatched: 16. CDR1 and CDR2 from the germline V gene are DFQATT and SNEGSKA (reference sequence). The CDR3 sequence is CSARDNSASGRFLAKNIQYF. CDR3 DNA: TGCAGTGCTAGAGATAACAGTGCTAGCGGGCGGTTTCTAGCCAAAAACATTCAGTACTTC.

The V gene is TRBV5-1, the J gene TRBJ2-3; D not resolved. Germline V gives CDR1 SGHRS, CDR2 YFSETQ. The V and J ends lost 4 bases and 5 bases respectively, with 8 bases between them. The CDR3 is 12 residues long. CDR3 amino acids: CASSNGGDTQYF. CDR3 coding DNA: TGCGCCAGCAGCAATGGCGGAGATACGCAGTATTTT.

A single count supports this clonotype. This chain uses TRBV20-1 with TRBJ2-1, with D perhaps given as TRBD1 or TRBD2 (5 bases each). The germline V gene encodes CDR1 DFQATT and CDR2 SNEGSKA (reference sequence). The V and J ends lost 3 bases and 10 bases respectively, with 22 bases between them. The CDR3 spans 15 residues. The CDR3 here is CSASRDPSAYLEQFF. The CDR3 DNA reads TGCAGTGCTAGTAGGGACCCCTCGGCCTACTTGGAGCAGTTCTTC.

The J gene is TRBJ2-2, the V gene TRBV20-1; 9 nucleotides match TRBD2. Germline V gene lookup returns CDR1 DFQATT and CDR2 SNEGSKA (reference sequence). The CDR3 is 15 residues long. The junction had 7 bases not matched to a gene; V was cut back by 4 bases and J by 4 bases. The CDR3 DNA follows: TGCAGTGCTAAGGCGGGAGGGGGTGTCACCGGGGAGCTGTTTTTT. Amino acids: CSAKAGGGVTGELFF.

The chain combines TRBV12-3 or TRBV12-4 with TRBJ2-3, with 7 bases that match TRBD2. V lost 0 bases and J lost 0; bases outside the gene matches: 9. This CDR3 contains 18 residues. The CDR3 sequence: CASSLARYAGASTDTQYF. CDR3 nucleotide sequence: TGTGCCAGCAGTTTAGCGCGCTATGCGGGAGCCAGCACAGATACGCAGTATTTT.

J is TRBJ2-3 and V is TRBV19, with D perhaps TRBD2 (5 bases). This CDR3 comprises 14 residues. The germline V gene has CDR1 LNHDA and CDR2 SQIVND (reference sequence). V lost 0 bases, J lost 4 bases, and 8 bases lay in between. CDR3 sequence: CASSIDRGSDTQYF. CDR3 DNA sequence: TGTGCCAGTAGTATAGATAGAGGGTCAGATACGCAGTATTTT.

This chain connects TRBV19 to TRBJ2-5; the match to TRBD2 covers 13 bases. J lost 3 bases, V lost 9 bases, and 7 bases had no gene match. The CDR3 consists of 15 residues. Germline values: CDR1 LNHDA, CDR2 SQIVND (reference sequence). The CDR3 is CASNTGLAGEETQYF. The CDR3, as DNA: TGTGCCAGCAACACCGGACTAGCGGGAGAAGAGACCCAGTACTTC.

Points on this clonotype: This may be a read error: a much more frequent sequence differs by one nucleotide. V is TRBV7-2 and J is TRBJ2-1, with 8 bases that match TRBD1. CDR1 is SGHTA, CDR2 FQGNSA, per germline. V was pared by 4 bases and J by 0 bases, with 2 bases of the junction left unmatched. The CDR3 runs 15 residues. CDR3 coding DNA: TGTGCCAGCAGCTCGACAGGGGTCTCCTACAATGAGCAGTTCTTC. It encodes CASSSTGVSYNEQFF.